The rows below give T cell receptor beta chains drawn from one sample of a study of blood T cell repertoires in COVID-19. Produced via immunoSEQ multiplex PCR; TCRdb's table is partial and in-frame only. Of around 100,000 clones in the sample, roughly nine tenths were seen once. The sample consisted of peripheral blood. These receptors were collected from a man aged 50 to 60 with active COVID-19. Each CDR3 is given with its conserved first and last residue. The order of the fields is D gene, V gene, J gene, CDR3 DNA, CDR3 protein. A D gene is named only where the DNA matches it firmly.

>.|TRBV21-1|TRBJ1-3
TGTGCCAGCAGCAAGGACAGGGGCCAGACCACCATATATTTT
CASSKDRGQTTIYF
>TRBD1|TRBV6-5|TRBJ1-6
TGTGCCAGCACCCGAGTTGGAGGGGGCGGGACACCCCTCCACTTT
CASTRVGGGGTPLHF
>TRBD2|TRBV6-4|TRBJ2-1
TGTGCCAGCAGTGAACCGACTAGCGGGAGGCAATTACTTTACAATGAGCAGTTCTTC
CASSEPTSGRQLLYNEQFF
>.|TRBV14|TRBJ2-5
TGTGCCAGCAGCCAAGAGAGGGGGGGGTACCAAGAGACCCAGTACTTC
CASSQERGGYQETQYF
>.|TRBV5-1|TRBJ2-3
TGCGCCAGCAGCTTGGCAGGTACTAGCACAGATACGCAGTATTTT
CASSLAGTSTDTQYF
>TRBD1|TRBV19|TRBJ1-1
TGTGCCAGTAAAACCGATACAGGGGGTAACAAGGCTTTCTTT
CASKTDTGGNKAFF
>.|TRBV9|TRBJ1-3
TGTGCCAGCAGCGACCCGGGGGGCTCTGGAAACACCATATATTTT
CASSDPGGSGNTIYF
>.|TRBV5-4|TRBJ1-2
TGTGCCAGCAGCCCCGACAGATCCTATGGCTACACCTTC
CASSPDRSYGYTF
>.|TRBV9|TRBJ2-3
TGTGCCAGCAGCCCCAGCCCGGACTGGGACACAGATACGCAGTATTTT
CASSPSPDWDTDTQYF
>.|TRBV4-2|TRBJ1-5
TGTGCCAGCAGCCAAGACAGGGGAAGAGGTCAGCCCCAGCATTTT
CASSQDRGRGQPQHF
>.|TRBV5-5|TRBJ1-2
TGTGCCAGCAGCTTGGCAGGGCTAAACTATGGCTACACCTTC
CASSLAGLNYGYTF
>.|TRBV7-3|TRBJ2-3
TGTGCCAGCAGCTTATCGCTAGTTGGAGATACGCAGTATTTT
CASSLSLVGDTQYF
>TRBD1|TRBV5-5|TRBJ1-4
TGTGCCAGCAGCCCTGGGGACAGTCGAGAAAAACTGTTTTTT
CASSPGDSREKLFF
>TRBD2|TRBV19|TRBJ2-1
TGTGCCAGCTGCAGACTAGCGGGAGGATACAATGAGCAGTTCTTC
CASCRLAGGYNEQFF